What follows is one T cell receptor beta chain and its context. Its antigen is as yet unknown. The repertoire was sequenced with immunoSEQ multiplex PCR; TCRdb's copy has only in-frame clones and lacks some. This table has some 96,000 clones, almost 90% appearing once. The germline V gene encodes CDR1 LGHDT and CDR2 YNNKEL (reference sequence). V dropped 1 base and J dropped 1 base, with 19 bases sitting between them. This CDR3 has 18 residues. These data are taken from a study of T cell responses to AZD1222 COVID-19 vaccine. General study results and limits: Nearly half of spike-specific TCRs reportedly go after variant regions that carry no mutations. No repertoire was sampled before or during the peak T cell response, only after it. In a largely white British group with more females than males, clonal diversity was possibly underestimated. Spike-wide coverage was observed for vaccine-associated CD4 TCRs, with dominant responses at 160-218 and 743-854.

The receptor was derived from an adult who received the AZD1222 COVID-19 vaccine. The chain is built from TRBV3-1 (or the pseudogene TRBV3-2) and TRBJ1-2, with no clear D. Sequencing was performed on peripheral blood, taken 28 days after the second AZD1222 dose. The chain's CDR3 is CASSQGWVGVAFNYGYTF. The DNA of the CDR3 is TGTGCCAGCAGCCAAGGATGGGTCGGAGTGGCTTTTAACTATGGCTACACCTTC.